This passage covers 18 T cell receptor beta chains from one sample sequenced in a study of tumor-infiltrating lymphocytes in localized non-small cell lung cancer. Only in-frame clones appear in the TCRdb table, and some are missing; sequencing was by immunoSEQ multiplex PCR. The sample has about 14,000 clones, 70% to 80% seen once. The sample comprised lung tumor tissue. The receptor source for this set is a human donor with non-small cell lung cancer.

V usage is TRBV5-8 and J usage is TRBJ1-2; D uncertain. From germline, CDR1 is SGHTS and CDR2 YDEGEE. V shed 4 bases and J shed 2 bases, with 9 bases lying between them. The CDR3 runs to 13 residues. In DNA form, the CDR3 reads TGTGCCAGCAGCCAGACACCCAACTATGGCTACACCTTC. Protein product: CASSQTPNYGYTF.

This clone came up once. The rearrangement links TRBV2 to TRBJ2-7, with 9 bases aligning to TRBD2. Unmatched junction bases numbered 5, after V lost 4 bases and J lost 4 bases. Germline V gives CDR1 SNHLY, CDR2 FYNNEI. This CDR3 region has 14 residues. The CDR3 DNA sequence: TGTGCCAGCAGTGCTCTAGCGGGAACATACGAGCAGTACTTC. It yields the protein CASSALAGTYEQYF.

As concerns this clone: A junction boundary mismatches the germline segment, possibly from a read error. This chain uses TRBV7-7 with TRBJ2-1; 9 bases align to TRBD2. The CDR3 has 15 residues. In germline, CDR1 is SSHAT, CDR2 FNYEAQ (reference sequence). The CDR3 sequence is CASSPSGGTYNEQFF. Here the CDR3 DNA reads TGTGCTAGCAGCCCGAGCGGGGGGACCTACAATGAGCAGTTCTTC.

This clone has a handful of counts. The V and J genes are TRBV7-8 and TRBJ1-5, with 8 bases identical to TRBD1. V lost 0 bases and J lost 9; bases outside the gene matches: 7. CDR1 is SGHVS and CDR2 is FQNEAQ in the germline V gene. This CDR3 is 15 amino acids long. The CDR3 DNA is TGTGCCAGCAGCTTAGCAGACAGGGGACTATGGCCCCAGCATTTT. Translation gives CASSLADRGLWPQHF.

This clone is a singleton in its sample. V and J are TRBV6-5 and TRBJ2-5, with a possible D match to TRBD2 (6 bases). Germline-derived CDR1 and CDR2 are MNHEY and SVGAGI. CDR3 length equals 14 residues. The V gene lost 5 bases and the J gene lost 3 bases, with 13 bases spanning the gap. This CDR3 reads CASSHPGGEETQYF. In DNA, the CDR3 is TGTGCCAGCAGTCACCCGGGCGGGGAAGAGACCCAGTACTTC.

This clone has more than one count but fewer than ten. The CDR3 nucleotides read TGTGCCAGCAGTTATGGACAGTCGAAGGTACTCAGTGAGCAGTTCTTC. Translation gives CASSYGQSKVLSEQFF. The chain uses TRBV27 and TRBJ2-1; TRBD1 might be the D (6 bases). Deletions cut 4 bases from V and 9 bases from J, with 22 bases between. Germline CDR1 and CDR2: MNHEY and SMNVEV (reference sequence). This CDR3 has 16 amino acids.

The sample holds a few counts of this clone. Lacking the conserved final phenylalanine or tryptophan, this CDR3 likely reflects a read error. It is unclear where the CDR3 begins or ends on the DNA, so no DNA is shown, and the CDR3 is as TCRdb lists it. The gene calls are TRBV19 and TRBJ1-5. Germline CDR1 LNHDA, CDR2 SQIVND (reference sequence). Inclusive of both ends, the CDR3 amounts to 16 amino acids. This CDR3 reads CASSKTGGAISPSIFP.

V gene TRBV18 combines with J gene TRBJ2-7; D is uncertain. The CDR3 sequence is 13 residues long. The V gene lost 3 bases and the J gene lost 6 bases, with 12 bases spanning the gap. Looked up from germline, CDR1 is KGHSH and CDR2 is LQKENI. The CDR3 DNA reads TGTGCCAGCTCACCCCCCTCCCGGACCGAGCAGTACTTC. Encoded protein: CASSPPSRTEQYF. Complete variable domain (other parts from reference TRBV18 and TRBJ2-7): NAGVMQNPRHLVRRRGQEARLRCSPMKGHSHVYWYRQLPEEGLKFMVYLQKENIIDESGMPKERFSAEFPKEGPSILRIQQVVRGDSAAYFCASSPPSRTEQYFGPGTRLTVT.

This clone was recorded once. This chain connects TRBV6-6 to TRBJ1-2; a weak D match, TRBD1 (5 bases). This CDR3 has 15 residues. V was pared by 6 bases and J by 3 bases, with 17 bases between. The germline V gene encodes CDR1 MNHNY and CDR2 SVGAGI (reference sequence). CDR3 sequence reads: CASSPDGQRHYGYTF. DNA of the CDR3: TGTGCCAGCAGCCCCGACGGACAAAGACACTATGGCTACACCTTC.

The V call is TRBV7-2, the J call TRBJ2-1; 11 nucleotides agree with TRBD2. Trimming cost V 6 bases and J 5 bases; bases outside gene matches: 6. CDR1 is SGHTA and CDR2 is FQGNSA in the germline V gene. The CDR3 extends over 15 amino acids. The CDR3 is CASSLSGRAHNEQFF. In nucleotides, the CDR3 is TGTGCCAGCAGTCTTAGCGGGAGGGCCCACAATGAGCAGTTCTTC.

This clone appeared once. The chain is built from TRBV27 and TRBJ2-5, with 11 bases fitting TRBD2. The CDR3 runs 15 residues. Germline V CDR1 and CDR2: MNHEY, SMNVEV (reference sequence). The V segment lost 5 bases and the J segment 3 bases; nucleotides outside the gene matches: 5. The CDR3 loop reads CASSAGLAGKETQYF. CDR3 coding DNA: TGTGCCAGCAGTGCCGGACTAGCGGGCAAAGAGACCCAGTACTTC.

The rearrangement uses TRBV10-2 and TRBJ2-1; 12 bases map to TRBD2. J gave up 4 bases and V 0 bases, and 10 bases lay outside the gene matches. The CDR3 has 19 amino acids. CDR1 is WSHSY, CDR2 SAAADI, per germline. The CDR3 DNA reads TGCGCCAGCAGTGAGTCGACACGTAGGACTAGCGGGGCGTACAATGAGCAGTTCTTC. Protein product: CASSESTRRTSGAYNEQFF.

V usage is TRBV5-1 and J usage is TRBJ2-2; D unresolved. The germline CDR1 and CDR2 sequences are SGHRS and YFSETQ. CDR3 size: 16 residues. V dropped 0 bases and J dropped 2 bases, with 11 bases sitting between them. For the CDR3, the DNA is TGCGCCAGCAGCTTGGCCCAGCAGCCCAACACCGGGGAGCTGTTTTTT. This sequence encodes CASSLAQQPNTGELFF. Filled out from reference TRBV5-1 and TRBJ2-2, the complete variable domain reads KAGVTQTPRYLIKTRGQQVTLSCSPISGHRSVSWYQQTPGQGLQFLFEYFSETQRNKGNFPGRFSGRQFSNSRSEMNVSTLELGDSALYLCASSLAQQPNTGELFFGEGSRLTVL.

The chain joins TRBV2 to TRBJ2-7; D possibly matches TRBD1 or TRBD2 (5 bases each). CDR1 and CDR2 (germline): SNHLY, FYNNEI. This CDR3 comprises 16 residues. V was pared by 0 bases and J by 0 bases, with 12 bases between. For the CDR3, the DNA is TGTGCCAGCAGTGAAGCGGGGACGGCCAGCTCCTACGAGCAGTACTTC. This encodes CASSEAGTASSYEQYF.

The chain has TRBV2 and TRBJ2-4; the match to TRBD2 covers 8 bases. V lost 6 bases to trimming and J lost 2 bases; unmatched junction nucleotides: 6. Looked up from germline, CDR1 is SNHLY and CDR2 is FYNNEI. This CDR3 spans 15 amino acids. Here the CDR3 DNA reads TGTGCCAGCAGGAGAGCGGGGGCGTCCAAAAACATTCAGTACTTC. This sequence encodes CASRRAGASKNIQYF.

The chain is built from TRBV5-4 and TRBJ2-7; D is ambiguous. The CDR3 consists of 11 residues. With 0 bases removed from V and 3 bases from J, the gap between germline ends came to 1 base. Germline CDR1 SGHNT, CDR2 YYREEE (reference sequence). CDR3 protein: CASSLDYEQYF. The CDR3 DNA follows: TGTGCCAGCAGCTTGGACTACGAGCAGTACTTC.

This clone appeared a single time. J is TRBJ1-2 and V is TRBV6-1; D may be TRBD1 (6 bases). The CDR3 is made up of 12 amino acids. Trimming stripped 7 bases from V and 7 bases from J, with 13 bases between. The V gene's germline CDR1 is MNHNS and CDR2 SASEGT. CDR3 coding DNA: TGTGCCAGCAACCAACAGGGAACTGGCTACACCTTC. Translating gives CASNQQGTGYTF.

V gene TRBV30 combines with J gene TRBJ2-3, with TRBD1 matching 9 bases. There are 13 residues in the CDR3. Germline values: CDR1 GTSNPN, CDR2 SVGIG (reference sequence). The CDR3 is CTMDRGGGDTQYF. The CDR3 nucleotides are TGTACTATGGACAGGGGAGGAGGAGATACGCAGTATTTT.